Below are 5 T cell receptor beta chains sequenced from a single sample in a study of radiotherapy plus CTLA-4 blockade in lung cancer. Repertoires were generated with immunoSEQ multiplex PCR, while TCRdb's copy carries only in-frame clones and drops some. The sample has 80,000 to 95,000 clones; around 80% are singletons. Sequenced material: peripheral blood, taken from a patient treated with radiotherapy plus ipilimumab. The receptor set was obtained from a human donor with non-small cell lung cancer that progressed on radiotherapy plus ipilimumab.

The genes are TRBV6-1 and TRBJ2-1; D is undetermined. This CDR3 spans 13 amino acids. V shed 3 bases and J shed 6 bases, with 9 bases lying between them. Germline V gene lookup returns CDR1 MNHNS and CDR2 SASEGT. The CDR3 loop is CASSEDVFNEQFF. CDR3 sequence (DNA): TGTGCCAGCAGTGAGGACGTATTCAATGAGCAGTTCTTC.

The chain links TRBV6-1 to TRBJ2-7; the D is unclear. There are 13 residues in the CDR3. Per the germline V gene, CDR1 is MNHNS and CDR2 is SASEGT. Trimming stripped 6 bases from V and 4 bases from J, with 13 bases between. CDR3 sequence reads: CASRAFGRYEQYV. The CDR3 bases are TGTGCCAGCAGGGCTTTCGGACGGTACGAGCAGTACGTC.

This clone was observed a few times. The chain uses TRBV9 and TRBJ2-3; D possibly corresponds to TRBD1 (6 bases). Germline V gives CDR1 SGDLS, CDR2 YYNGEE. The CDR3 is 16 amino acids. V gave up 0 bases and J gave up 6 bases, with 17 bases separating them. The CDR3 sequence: CASSVASGGMGDTQYF. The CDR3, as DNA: TGTGCCAGCAGCGTAGCCTCTGGGGGCATGGGGGATACGCAGTATTTT.

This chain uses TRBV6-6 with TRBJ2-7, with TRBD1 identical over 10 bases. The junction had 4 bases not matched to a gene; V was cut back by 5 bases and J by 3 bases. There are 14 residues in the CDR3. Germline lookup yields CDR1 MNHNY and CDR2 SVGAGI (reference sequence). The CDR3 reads CASSPGQGVYEQYF. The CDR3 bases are TGTGCCAGCAGTCCCGGACAGGGGGTCTACGAGCAGTACTTC.

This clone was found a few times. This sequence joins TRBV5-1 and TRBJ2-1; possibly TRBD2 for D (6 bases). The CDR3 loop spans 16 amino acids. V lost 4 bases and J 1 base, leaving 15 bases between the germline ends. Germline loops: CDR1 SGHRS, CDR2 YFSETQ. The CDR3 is CASSVSGSLSYNEQFF. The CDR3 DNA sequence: TGCGCCAGCAGCGTTAGCGGATCCCTTTCCTACAATGAGCAGTTCTTC.